The 18 T cell receptor beta chains in this list originate from one sample, sequenced in a study of blood T cells in healthy people across ages. Primers used in a second PCR of about 7 to 11 cycles were a sample-barcoded 5' primer and a J-beta primer mix. One entry per CDR3 protein, called by TCRdb with MiXCR from the 5' RACE reads. The repertoire includes 380,000 or so distinct CDR3 sequences, about 52% of them detected once, and under 65% sits in the top ten. The sequencing sample was made of blood. Receptors were obtained from a man aged 55 to 70 in good health.

The V call is TRBV28, the J call TRBJ2-7, with a possible D match to TRBD2 (6 bases). V was trimmed by 5 bases and J by 5 bases, leaving 13 bases between them. Germline V gene data show CDR1 as MDHEN and CDR2 as SYDVKM. This CDR3 has 13 residues. The CDR3, as DNA: TGTGCCAGCAGTCCCGGAGGGGCCAACGAGCAGTACTTC. Translated, it gives CASSPGGANEQYF.

Worth noting for this clonotype: One end of the junction fails to match germline, which may point to a read error. The chain has TRBV27 and TRBJ1-2; D possibly corresponds to TRBD1 (5 bases). This CDR3 comprises 18 residues. CDR1 and CDR2 from the germline V gene are MNHEY and SMNVEV (reference sequence). DNA for the CDR3: TGTGCCAGCAGTTTAGGAGCCCGGGCCAGGGCCGGGGGGTATGGCAACACCTTC. Encoded protein: CASSLGARARAGGYGNTF.

This clonotype was observed a handful of times. The chain couples TRBV6-5 to TRBJ2-3; D is perhaps TRBD1 (6 bases). Between the trimmed V and J ends, which lost 9 bases and 0 bases, there was a span of 16 bases. This CDR3 comprises 15 residues. Germline V lookup: CDR1 MNHEY, CDR2 SVGAGI. Here the CDR3 reads CASQPRGTSTDTQYF. The CDR3 nucleotides are TGTGCCAGTCAGCCCAGGGGAACTAGCACAGATACGCAGTATTTT.

V and J are TRBV7-9 and TRBJ2-3; D not certain. The germline V gene encodes CDR1 SEHNR and CDR2 FQNEAQ (reference sequence). V lost 5 bases to trimming and J lost 3 bases, with 27 bases between them. The CDR3 loop spans 19 amino acids. DNA of the CDR3: TGTGCCAGCAGCCCCGCGCCTATCTCAGGACCGAGGCGGACAGATACGCAGTATTTT. Its translation: CASSPAPISGPRRTDTQYF. Based on the CDR3 plus reference TRBV7-9 and TRBJ2-3, the full variable domain is DTGVSQNPRHKITKRGQNVTFRCDPISEHNRLYWYRQTLGQGPEFLTYFQNEAQLEKSRLLSDRFSAERPKGSFSTLEIQRTEQGDSAMYLCASSPAPISGPRRTDTQYFGPGTRLTVL.

V gene TRBV12-3 or TRBV12-4 combines with J gene TRBJ2-7; D is unresolved. Trimming left V 7 bases short and J 0 bases short, with 13 bases between. The CDR3 has 14 amino acids. The CDR3 nucleotides read TGTGCCAGCAACCCTCTGGGAAGCTCCTACGAGCAGTACTTC. Translated, it gives CASNPLGSSYEQYF.

The V gene is TRBV9, the J gene TRBJ2-1, with 14 bases identical to TRBD2. The V segment lost 4 bases and the J segment 9 bases; nucleotides outside the gene matches: 6. This CDR3 spans 15 amino acids. Germline CDR1 reads SGDLS; CDR2 reads YYNGEE. CDR3 protein: CASSTRTSGGPEQFF. CDR3 nucleotides: TGTGCCAGCAGCACTCGGACTAGCGGGGGGCCTGAGCAGTTCTTC.

This clonotype came up many times. V is TRBV7-9 and J is TRBJ2-7; TRBD2 agrees at 8 bases. Trimming cost V 4 bases and J 5 bases; bases outside gene matches: 10. The CDR3 consists of 15 residues. Germline-derived CDR1 and CDR2 are SEHNR and FQNEAQ (reference sequence). CDR3 sequence (DNA): TGTGCCAGCAGCTCGGCGGGGGGCGTTTACCACGAGCAGTACTTC. Protein sequence: CASSSAGGVYHEQYF.

V is TRBV6-2 or TRBV6-3 and J is TRBJ2-4; D uncertain. The V end lost 2 bases, the J end lost 4 bases, and 9 bases lay between the germline ends. The CDR3 runs to 14 residues. Germline CDR1 and CDR2: MNHEY and SVGEGT. The CDR3 here is CASSYDRKKNIQYF. As DNA, the CDR3 is TGTGCCAGCAGTTACGATCGGAAGAAAAACATTCAGTACTTC.

V gene TRBV10-3 combines with J gene TRBJ2-6; the D gene is possibly TRBD1 (6 bases). The CDR3 contains 16 residues. The V gene's germline CDR1 is ENHRY and CDR2 SYGVKD. Trimming took 8 bases from V and 0 from J, leaving 14 bases between them. The CDR3, as DNA: TGTGCCATCCCCGCAGGGGCAATCTCTGGGGCCAACGTCCTGACTTTC. The encoded protein is CAIPAGAISGANVLTF.

J is TRBJ2-5 and V is TRBV30, with 9 bases fitting TRBD1. This CDR3 is built from 13 residues. V shed 4 bases and J 12 bases; nucleotides not matched to a gene: 12. Germline-derived CDR1 and CDR2 are GTSNPN and SVGIG (reference sequence). For the CDR3, the DNA is TGTGCCTGGAACCGGGACAGGGTAGGAGAAAAGTACTTC. Its protein is CAWNRDRVGEKYF.

The chain recombines TRBV27 with TRBJ2-5, with D perhaps TRBD1 (6 bases). This CDR3 has 14 residues. CDR1 and CDR2 from the germline V gene are MNHEY and SMNVEV (reference sequence). With 3 bases removed from V and 0 bases from J, the gap between germline ends came to 8 bases. CDR3 sequence reads: CASSFAGDQETQYF. The CDR3 DNA follows: TGTGCCAGCAGTTTCGCAGGGGACCAAGAGACCCAGTACTTC.

To note about this clonotype: Relative to the germline gene, one junction end is altered; a read error may explain this. This sequence joins TRBV12-3 or TRBV12-4 and TRBJ2-5; 7 positions match TRBD2. The CDR3 runs to 15 residues. CDR3 nucleotide sequence: TGTGCCAGCAGTTTACCAGCGGGGCTTCGGGAGACCCAGTACTTT. This sequence encodes CASSLPAGLRETQYF.

The V call is TRBV12-5, the J call TRBJ2-3, with TRBD2 as a possible D gene (6 bases). V was pared by 3 bases and J by 0 bases, with 13 bases between. The germline gives CDR1 LGHNT, CDR2 FRNRAP. The CDR3 length is 16 residues. In DNA, the CDR3 is TGTGCTAGTGGTTTAGGGACTGGCGGGAGCACAGATACGCAGTATTTT. It yields the protein CASGLGTGGSTDTQYF.

The chain employs TRBV11-3 and TRBJ2-3; TRBD2 matches 7 bases. Germline V gene lookup returns CDR1 SGHNT and CDR2 YENEEA. The CDR3 is 16 residues long. V shed 7 bases and J 3 bases; nucleotides not matched to a gene: 13. DNA for the CDR3: TGTGCCAGCAACCCGTCTAGCGGTCCTCTAACAGATACGCAGTATTTT. It specifies CASNPSSGPLTDTQYF.

This clonotype was seen a few times. This sequence joins TRBV20-1 and TRBJ2-4; 9 bases line up with TRBD2. The J call may not be correct, given that the DNA end is closer to TRBJ2-7. From germline, CDR1 is DFQATT and CDR2 SNEGSKA (reference sequence). This CDR3 has 16 amino acids. The CDR3 spells CSASPTLASGVYEQYF. The CDR3 coding sequence is TGCAGTGCTTCCCCGACCCTGGCTAGCGGGGTATACGAGCAGTACTTC.

The gene calls are TRBV6-2 or TRBV6-3 and TRBJ2-7, with a possible D match to TRBD1 (6 bases). The V and J ends lost 5 bases and 2 bases respectively, with 16 bases between them. CDR3 length equals 15 residues. Germline V gives CDR1 MNHEY, CDR2 SVGEGT. CDR3 bases: TGTGCCAGCAGTCAACTCCGGGACACCCCCTACGAGCAGTACTTC. This codes for CASSQLRDTPYEQYF.

This clonotype came up many times. The chain uses TRBV7-2 and TRBJ2-5, with D unclear. Trimming stripped 1 base from V and 11 bases from J, with 17 bases between. The CDR3 runs 14 residues. Germline loops: CDR1 SGHTA, CDR2 FQGNSA. The CDR3 here is CASSLVAKNNEQYF. CDR3 nucleotides: TGTGCCAGCAGCTTAGTGGCTAAAAACAATGAGCAGTACTTC.

This clonotype appeared a few times. J is TRBJ2-1 and V is TRBV29-1; no reliable D call. CDR3 size: 10 residues. The germline V gene has CDR1 SQVTM and CDR2 ANQGSEA. V was pared by 6 bases and J by 6 bases, with 6 bases between. CDR3 region: CSVPSNEQFF. CDR3 nucleotide sequence: TGCAGCGTCCCCTCCAATGAGCAGTTCTTC.